This T cell receptor beta chain was observed in a study of cytomegalovirus exposure and HLA in healthy donors. Germline V CDR1 and CDR2: MDHEN, SYDVKM. V shed 3 bases, J shed 2 bases, and the junction held 7 bases outside the gene matches. The CDR3 totals 16 residues. Study results and limitations: Sequencing had likely introduced a cluster of highly shared sequence variants as an artifact. The study listed roughly 160 cytomegalovirus-associated TCR beta chains.

Vbeta (60) and Jbeta (13) primers were used in the PCR. TCRdb's table, derived via immunoSEQ multiplex PCR, lists solely in-frame clones and lacks some. The table includes more than 100,000 clones, roughly 80% detected once. Points on this clone: What it binds is unknown.

The source is a man aged 30-40 years in good health and CMV-seronegative. The sequencing sample was made of PBMCs. V usage is TRBV28 and J usage is TRBJ1-5; 7 bases map to TRBD1. The CDR3, as DNA: TGTGCCAGCAGTTTCCCCCTCGGACAGGGCAATCAGCCCCAGCATTTT. This codes for CASSFPLGQGNQPQHF.